Listed below are T cell receptor beta chains from one sample, sequenced in a study of blood T cell repertoires in COVID-19. Assay used: immunoSEQ multiplex PCR; TCRdb lists only in-frame clones, some missing. The table shows roughly 140,000 clones, with less than 85% occurring only once. Sequencing was performed on peripheral blood. These receptors were obtained from a human donor in a cohort sampled during active COVID-19. Both conserved end residues are part of each CDR3. Each record gives: V gene, CDR3 protein.

>TRBV6-2/TRBV6-3
CASSPLQGVQETQYF
>TRBV7-2
CASSSLAGGTGELFF
>TRBV29-1
CSVHRPSGGATDTQYF
>TRBV5-1
CASARFSRGANTGELFF
>TRBV7-2
CASSLSAGMGEKLFF
>TRBV19
CASSIGNPMPPGETQYF
>TRBV7-3
CASSLAGGSVDTQYF
>TRBV11-2
CASSFSDTQYF
>TRBV1
CTSSQEIRLAGEWEQFF
>TRBV2
CASSEDRDTEAFF
>TRBV28
CASSLTASGNTIYF
>TRBV18
CASSPPEGSGNTIYF
>TRBV2
CASSGGPWREKLFF
>TRBV9
CASSSTSGLYNEQFF
>TRBV18
CASSPPVSQRAFF
>TRBV7-8
CASSFGDYNNEQFF
>TRBV4-1
CASSQDSGNYGYTF
>TRBV27
CASSPPELLGQGETDTQYF
>TRBV6-2/TRBV6-3
CASCHNVGSCEKLFF
>TRBV6-5
CASTTRGGLGEQFF
>TRBV9
CASSAGGSMETQYF
>TRBV9
CASSGDMTILAGEQYF
>TRBV6-5
CASSYSGGNQPQHF
>TRBV12-3/TRBV12-4
CASSVFGDTQYF
>TRBV7-8
CASSRTGDYGYTF
>TRBV5-4
CASSLGTDTNEKLFF
>TRBV6-2/TRBV6-3
CASSYALGTSGYNEQFF
>TRBV28
CASFSGGGYTF
>TRBV18
CASSRTGQGFNRYNSPLHF
>TRBV5-6
CASSLVGRETQYF
>TRBV27
CASSLLGRGEGTEAFF
>TRBV21-1
CASSKRGSPFF
>TRBV7-9
CASSVGTAMNTEAFF
>TRBV27
CASSFDRSEAFF
>TRBV30
CACYRGQNTEAFF
>TRBV3-1/TRBV3-2
CASSQDGGRGQPQHF
>TRBV3-1/TRBV3-2
CASSRYSGFNYGYTF
>TRBV14
CASSQDRQNPYTF
>TRBV5-6
CASTPGQTDTQYF
>TRBV9
CASSPRDSLSGTQYF
>TRBV20-1
CSASKQARRQETQYF
>TRBV14
CASSLWTSGQETQYF
>TRBV6-5
CASRDRSYTEAFF
>TRBV5-1
CASSIVRQGQGSPLHF
>TRBV6-6
CASSYSSGDNRYTF
>TRBV12-3/TRBV12-4
CASSKTGQLEAFF
>TRBV6-5
CASSYGGLNSPLHF
>TRBV5-5
CASSFQGSEKLFF
>TRBV28
CASSGGEGMNEKLFF
>TRBV7-2
CASSPQTGVGEQYF
>TRBV6-5
CASSRGQGPTGELFF
>TRBV11-3
CASSEGVSHEQFF
>TRBV6-6
CASSKRGETGELFF
>TRBV4-2
CASRRTGGSYGYTF
>TRBV5-4
CASSLGGVTEAFF
>TRBV6-5
CASSYRESGANVLTF
>TRBV6-6
CASSYRGPNTEAFF
>TRBV28
CASSLGRFEAFF
>TRBV23-1
CASSPNERYRGSNEQYF
>TRBV9
CASKRTWAGNTIYF